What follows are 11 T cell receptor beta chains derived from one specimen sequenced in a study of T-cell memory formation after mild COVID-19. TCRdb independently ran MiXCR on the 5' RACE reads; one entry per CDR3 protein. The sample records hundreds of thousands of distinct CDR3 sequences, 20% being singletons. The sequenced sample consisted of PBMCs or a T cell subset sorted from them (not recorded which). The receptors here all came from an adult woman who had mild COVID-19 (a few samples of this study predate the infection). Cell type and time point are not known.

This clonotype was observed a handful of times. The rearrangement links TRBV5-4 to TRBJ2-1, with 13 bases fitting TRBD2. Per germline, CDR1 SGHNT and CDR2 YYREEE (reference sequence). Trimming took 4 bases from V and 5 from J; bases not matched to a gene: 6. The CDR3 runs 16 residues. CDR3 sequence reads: CASSVRLAGGNNEQFF. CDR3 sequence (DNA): TGTGCCAGCAGCGTAAGACTAGCGGGGGGCAACAATGAGCAGTTCTTC.

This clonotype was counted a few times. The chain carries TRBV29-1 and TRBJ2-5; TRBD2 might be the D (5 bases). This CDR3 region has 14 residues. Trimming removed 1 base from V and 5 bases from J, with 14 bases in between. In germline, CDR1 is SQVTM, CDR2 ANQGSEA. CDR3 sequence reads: CSVEGGLVFETQYF. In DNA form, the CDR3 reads TGCAGCGTTGAAGGAGGGTTAGTCTTCGAGACCCAGTACTTC.

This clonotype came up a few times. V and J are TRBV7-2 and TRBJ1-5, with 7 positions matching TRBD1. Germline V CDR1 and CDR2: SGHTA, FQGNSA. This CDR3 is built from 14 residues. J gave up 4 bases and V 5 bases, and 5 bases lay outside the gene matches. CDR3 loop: CASSHGTVNQPQHF. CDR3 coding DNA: TGTGCCAGCAGCCACGGGACAGTAAATCAGCCCCAGCATTTT.

The CDR3 spells CASSLEVSPPDTQYF. CDR3 DNA: TGTGCCAGCAGCTTAGAAGTCAGCCCGCCGGATACGCAGTATTTT. The chain has TRBV7-9 and TRBJ2-3, with D unclear. V shed 1 base and J shed 6 bases, with 14 bases lying between them. Germline values: CDR1 SEHNR, CDR2 FQNEAQ (reference sequence). The CDR3 sequence is 15 residues long.

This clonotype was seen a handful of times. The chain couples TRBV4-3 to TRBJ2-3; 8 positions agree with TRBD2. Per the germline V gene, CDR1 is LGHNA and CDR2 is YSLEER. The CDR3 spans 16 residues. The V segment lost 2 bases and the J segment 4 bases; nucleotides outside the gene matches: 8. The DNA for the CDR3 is TGCGCCAGCAGCCAAAGGGCCAGCGGGAGCCCAGATACGCAGTATTTT. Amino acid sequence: CASSQRASGSPDTQYF.

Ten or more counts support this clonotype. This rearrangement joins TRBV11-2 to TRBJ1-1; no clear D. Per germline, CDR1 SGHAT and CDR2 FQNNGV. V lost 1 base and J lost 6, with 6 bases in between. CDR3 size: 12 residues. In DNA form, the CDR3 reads TGTGCCAGCAGCTTAGCAGGCCCTGAAGCTTTCTTT. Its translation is CASSLAGPEAFF.

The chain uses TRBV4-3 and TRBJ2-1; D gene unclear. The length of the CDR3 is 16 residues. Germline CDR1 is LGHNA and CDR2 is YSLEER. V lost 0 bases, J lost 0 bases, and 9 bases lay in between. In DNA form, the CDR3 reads TGCGCCAGCAGCCAAGAGACGGATAGCTCCTACAATGAGCAGTTCTTC. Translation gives CASSQETDSSYNEQFF.

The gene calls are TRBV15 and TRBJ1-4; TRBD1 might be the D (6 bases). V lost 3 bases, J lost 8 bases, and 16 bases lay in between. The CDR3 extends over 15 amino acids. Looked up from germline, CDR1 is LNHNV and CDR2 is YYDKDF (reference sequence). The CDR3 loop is CATSSHGGTGEKLFF. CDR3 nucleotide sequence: TGTGCCACCAGCAGCCATGGGGGTACAGGGGAAAAACTGTTTTTT.

In DNA form, the CDR3 reads TGTGCCAGCAGCTTGCAGGGGGGCTACGAGCAGTACTTC. As protein: CASSLQGGYEQYF. This rearrangement joins TRBV5-4 to TRBJ2-7; maybe TRBD1 (7 bases). Per the germline V gene, CDR1 is SGHNT and CDR2 is YYREEE (reference sequence). The CDR3 is 13 amino acids. V was shortened by 1 base and J by 3 bases, with 8 bases between the two germline ends.

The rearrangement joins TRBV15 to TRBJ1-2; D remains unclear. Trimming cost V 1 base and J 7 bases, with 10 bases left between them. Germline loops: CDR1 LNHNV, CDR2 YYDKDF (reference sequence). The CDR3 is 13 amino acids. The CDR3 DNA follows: TGTGCCACCAGCAGAGTTGGATCGGGTGGCTACACCTTC. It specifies CATSRVGSGGYTF.

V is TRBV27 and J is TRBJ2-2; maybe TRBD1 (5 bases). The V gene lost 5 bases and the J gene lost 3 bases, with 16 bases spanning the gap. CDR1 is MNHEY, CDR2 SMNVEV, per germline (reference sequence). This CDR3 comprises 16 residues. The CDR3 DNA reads TGTGCCAGCAGTCTTCAGACAGCCACTTACACCGGGGAGCTGTTTTTT. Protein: CASSLQTATYTGELFF.